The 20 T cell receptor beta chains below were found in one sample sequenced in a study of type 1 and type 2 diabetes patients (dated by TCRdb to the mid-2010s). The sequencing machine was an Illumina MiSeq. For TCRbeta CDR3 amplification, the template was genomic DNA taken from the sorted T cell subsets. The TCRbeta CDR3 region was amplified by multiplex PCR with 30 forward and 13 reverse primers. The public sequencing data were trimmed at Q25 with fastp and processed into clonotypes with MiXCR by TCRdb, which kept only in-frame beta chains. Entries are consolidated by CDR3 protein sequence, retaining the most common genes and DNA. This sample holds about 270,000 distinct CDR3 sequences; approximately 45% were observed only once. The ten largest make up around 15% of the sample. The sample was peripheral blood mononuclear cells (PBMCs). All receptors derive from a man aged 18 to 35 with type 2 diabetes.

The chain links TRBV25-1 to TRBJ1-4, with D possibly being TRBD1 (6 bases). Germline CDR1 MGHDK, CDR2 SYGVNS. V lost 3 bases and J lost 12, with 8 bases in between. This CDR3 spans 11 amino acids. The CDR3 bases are TGTGCCAGCAGTGAGGAGGGGGAACTGTTTTTT. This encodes CASSEEGELFF.

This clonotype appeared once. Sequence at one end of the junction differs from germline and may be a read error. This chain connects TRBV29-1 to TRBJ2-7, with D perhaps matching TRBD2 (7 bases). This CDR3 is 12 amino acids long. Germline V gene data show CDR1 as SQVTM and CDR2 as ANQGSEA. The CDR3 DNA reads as TGCAGCGCCTCGCTAGGGGGGGACGAGCAGTGCTTC. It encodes CSASLGGDEQCF.

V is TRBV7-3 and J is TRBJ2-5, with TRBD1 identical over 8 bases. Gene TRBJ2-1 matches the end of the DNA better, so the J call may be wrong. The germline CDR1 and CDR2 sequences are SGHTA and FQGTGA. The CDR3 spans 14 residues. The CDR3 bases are TGTGCCAGCAGCTCCCTGGACAGGGCGAATGAGCAGTTCTTC. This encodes CASSSLDRANEQFF.

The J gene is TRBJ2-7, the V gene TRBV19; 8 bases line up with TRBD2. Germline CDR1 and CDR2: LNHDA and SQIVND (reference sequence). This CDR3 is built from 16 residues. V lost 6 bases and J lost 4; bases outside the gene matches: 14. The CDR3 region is CASRALSGSMEYEQYF. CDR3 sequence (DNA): TGTGCCAGTAGGGCCCTGAGCGGGAGCATGGAGTACGAGCAGTACTTC.

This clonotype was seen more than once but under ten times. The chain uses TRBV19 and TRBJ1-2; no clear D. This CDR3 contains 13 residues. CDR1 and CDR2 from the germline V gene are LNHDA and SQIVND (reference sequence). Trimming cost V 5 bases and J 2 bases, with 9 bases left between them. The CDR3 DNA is TGTGCCAGTAGTGTCGACGGGAACTATGGCTACACCTTC. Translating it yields CASSVDGNYGYTF. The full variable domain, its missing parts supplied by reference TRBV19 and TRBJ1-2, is DGGITQSPKYLFRKEGQNVTLSCEQNLNHDAMYWYRQDPGQGLRLIYYSQIVNDFQKGDIAEGYSVSREKKESFPLTVTSAQKNPTAFYLCASSVDGNYGYTFGSGTRLTVV.

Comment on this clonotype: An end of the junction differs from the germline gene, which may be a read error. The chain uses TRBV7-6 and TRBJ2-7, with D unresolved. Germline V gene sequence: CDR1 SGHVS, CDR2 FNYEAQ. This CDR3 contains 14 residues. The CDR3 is CASSLVVDTYEQYF. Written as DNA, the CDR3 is TGTGCTAGCAGCTTAGTGGTTGATACCTACGAGCAGTACTTC.

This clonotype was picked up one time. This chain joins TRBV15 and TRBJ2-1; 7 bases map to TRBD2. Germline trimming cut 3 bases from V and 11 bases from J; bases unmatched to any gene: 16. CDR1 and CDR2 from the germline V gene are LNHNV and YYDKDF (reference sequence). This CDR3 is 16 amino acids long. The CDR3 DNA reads TGTGCCACCAGCAGGAGGGGATGGCAGGGAGGGAATAAGCAGTTCTTC. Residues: CATSRRGWQGGNKQFF.

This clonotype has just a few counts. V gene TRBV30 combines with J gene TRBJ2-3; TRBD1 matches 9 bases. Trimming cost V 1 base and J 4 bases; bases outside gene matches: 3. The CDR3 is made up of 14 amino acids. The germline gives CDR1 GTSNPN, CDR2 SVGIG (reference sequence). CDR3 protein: CAWSEGQGPDTQYF. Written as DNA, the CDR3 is TGTGCCTGGAGTGAGGGACAGGGCCCAGATACGCAGTATTTT.

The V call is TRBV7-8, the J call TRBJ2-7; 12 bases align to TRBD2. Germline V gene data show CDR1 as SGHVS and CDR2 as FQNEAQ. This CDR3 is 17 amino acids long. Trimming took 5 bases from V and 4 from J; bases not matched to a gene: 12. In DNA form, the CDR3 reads TGTGCCAGCAGCGCCTACGGGGCTAGCGGGAGGGGGTACGAGCAGTACTTC. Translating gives CASSAYGASGRGYEQYF.

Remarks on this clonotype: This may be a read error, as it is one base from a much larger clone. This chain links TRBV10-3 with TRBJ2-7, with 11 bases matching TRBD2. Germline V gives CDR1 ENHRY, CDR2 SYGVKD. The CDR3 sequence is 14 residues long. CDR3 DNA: TGTGCCATGAGTGCGGGACTAGCGGAGTACGAGCAGTACTTC. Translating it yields CAMSAGLAEYEQYF.

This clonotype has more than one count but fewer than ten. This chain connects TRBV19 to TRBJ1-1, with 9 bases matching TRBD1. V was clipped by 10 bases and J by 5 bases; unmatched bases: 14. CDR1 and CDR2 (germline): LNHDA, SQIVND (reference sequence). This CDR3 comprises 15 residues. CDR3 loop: CATWDREGFGTEAFF. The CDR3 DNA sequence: TGTGCCACCTGGGACAGGGAAGGATTCGGGACTGAAGCTTTCTTT.

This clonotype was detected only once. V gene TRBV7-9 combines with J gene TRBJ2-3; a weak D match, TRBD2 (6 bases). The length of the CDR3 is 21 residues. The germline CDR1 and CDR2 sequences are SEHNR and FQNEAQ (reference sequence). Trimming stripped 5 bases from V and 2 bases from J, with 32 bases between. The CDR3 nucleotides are TGTGCCAGCAGCCCCTATCGGTTTAGCGACGGGGGACCACAATTCACAGATACGCAGTATTTT. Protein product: CASSPYRFSDGGPQFTDTQYF.

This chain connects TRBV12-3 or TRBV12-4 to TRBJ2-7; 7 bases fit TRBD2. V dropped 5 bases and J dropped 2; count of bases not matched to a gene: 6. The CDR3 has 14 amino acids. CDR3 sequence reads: CASSPGTIAYEQYF. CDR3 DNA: TGTGCCAGCAGTCCCGGGACTATTGCCTACGAGCAGTACTTC.

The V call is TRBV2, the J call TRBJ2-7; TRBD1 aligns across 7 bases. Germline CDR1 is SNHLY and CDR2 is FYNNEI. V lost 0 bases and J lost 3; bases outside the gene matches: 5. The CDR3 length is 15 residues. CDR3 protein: CASSEAKQGFYEQYF. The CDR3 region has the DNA TGTGCCAGCAGTGAAGCTAAACAGGGGTTCTACGAGCAGTACTTC.

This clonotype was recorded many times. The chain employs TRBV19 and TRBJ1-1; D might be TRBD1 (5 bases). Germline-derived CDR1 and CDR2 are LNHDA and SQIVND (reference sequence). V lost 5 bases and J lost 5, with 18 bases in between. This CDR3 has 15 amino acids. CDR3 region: CASSVSRGVRTEAFF. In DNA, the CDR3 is TGTGCCAGTAGTGTCAGCCGAGGGGTACGTACTGAAGCTTTCTTT.

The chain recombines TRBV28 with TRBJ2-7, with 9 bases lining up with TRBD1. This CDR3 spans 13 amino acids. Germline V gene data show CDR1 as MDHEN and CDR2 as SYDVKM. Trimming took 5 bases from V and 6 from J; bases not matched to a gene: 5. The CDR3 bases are TGTGCCAGCAGTCCCCGGGACAGGGCCGAGCAGTACTTC. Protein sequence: CASSPRDRAEQYF.

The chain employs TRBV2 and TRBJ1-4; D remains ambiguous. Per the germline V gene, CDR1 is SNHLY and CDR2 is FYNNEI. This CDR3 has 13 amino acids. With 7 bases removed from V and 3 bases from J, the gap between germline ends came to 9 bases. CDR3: CASNKVANEKLFF. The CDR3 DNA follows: TGTGCCAGCAACAAGGTGGCTAATGAAAAACTGTTTTTT.

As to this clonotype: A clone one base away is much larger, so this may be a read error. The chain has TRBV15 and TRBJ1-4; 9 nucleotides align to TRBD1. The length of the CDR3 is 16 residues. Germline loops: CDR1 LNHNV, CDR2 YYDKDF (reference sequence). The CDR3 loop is CATSATGQGSREKLVF. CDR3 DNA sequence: TGTGCCACCAGCGCGACGGGACAGGGAAGTCGAGAAAAACTGGTTTTT.

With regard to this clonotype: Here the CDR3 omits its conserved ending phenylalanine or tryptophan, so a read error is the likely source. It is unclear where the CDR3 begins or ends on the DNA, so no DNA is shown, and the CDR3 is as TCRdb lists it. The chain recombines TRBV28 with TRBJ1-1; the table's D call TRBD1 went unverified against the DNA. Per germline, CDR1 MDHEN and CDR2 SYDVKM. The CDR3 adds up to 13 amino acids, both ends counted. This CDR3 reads CASSFQEPGQVSC.

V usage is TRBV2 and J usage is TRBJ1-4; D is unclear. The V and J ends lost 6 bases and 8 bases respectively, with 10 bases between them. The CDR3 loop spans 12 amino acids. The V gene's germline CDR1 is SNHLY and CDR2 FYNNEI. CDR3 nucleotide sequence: TGTGCCAGCAGAAAGTGGGAAGAAAAACTGTTTTTT. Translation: CASRKWEEKLFF.